Shown below are 16 T cell receptor beta chains from a single sample sequenced in a study of human T cells and chemical hapten exposure. TCRdb reanalysed the RACE reads using MiXCR and keeps one entry per CDR3 protein. Of roughly 100,000 distinct CDR3 sequences listed, less than 40% are singletons. Time point denoted: patch test 3, about 24 weeks after DPC sensitization. Treatment indicated: therapeutic diphenylcyclopropenone sensitization with weekly scalp DPC. The starting material was whole blood, obtained in connection with sensitization to the hapten diphenylcyclopropenone (DPC). These receptors came from a man in his forties with alopecia areata. Some clones in this sample may be carry-over from other donors' samples.

The chain uses TRBV5-8 and TRBJ1-1; no firm D call. The CDR3 sequence is 15 residues long. The germline V gene has CDR1 SGHTS and CDR2 YDEGEE. V lost 0 bases to trimming and J lost 2 bases, with 11 bases between them. CDR3 amino acids: CASSLVGRRNTEAFF. The CDR3 nucleotides are TGTGCCAGCAGCTTGGTGGGCAGGCGCAACACTGAAGCTTTCTTT.

The chain joins TRBV7-2 to TRBJ2-3; D is undetermined. Germline CDR1 SGHTA, CDR2 FQGNSA. This CDR3 has 11 amino acids. V shed 3 bases and J shed 9 bases, with 7 bases lying between them. The CDR3 region is CASSFLDTQYF. The CDR3 region has the DNA TGTGCCAGCAGCTTCCTTGACACGCAGTATTTT.

This clonotype was counted between two and nine times. The chain couples TRBV18 to TRBJ2-3; no clear D. The length of the CDR3 is 13 residues. CDR1 is KGHSH, CDR2 LQKENI, per germline. Trimming removed 3 bases at V and 5 bases at J, with 9 bases between. The DNA of the CDR3 is TGTGCCAGCTCACCGGCCTTACTAGATACGCAGTATTTT. Translation gives CASSPALLDTQYF.

The genes are TRBV6-5 and TRBJ2-3; D is ambiguous. This CDR3 comprises 14 residues. Trimming took 5 bases from V and 1 from J, leaving 10 bases between them. The V gene's germline CDR1 is MNHEY and CDR2 SVGAGI. The CDR3, as DNA: TGTGCCAGCAGTGTAGAAGGGCGCACAGATACGCAGTATTTT. It translates to CASSVEGRTDTQYF.

The chain is built from TRBV25-1 and TRBJ1-4; weak D call: TRBD1 (6 bases). The CDR3 has 15 residues. Germline assignment: CDR1 MGHDK and CDR2 SYGVNS. V lost 4 bases and J 4 bases, leaving 13 bases between the germline ends. CDR3 bases: TGTGCCAGCAGTGCCCTGGACAGAGATAATGAAAAACTGTTTTTT. Translated, it gives CASSALDRDNEKLFF.

This chain joins TRBV5-1 and TRBJ2-3; 8 bases align to TRBD2. There are 14 residues in the CDR3. V shed 4 bases and J 1 base; nucleotides not matched to a gene: 2. Per germline, CDR1 SGHRS and CDR2 YFSETQ. CDR3 bases: TGCGCCAGCAGCATTAGCGGGGGCACAGATACGCAGTATTTT. Amino acid sequence: CASSISGGTDTQYF.

This clonotype was picked up a small number of times. J is TRBJ2-7 and V is TRBV27; 10 bases match TRBD1. The CDR3 totals 14 residues. The V segment lost 3 bases and the J segment 6 bases; nucleotides outside the gene matches: 5. Per the germline V gene, CDR1 is MNHEY and CDR2 is SMNVEV (reference sequence). CDR3 sequence (DNA): TGTGCCAGCAGTTTCGGGACAGGGGTAATCGAGCAGTACTTC. This translates into CASSFGTGVIEQYF.

This clonotype was detected only a few times. The chain is built from TRBV28 and TRBJ1-4, with D perhaps TRBD1 (5 bases). Germline-derived CDR1 and CDR2 are MDHEN and SYDVKM. With 4 bases removed from V and 8 bases from J, the gap between germline ends came to 17 bases. The CDR3 contains 15 residues. DNA of the CDR3: TGTGCCAGCAGTTCCCCGGCAGGAGGGGAGGAAAAACTGTTTTTT. It translates to CASSSPAGGEEKLFF.

This clonotype was counted a single time. The CDR3 region is CSARGRGVDDTQYF. In DNA form, the CDR3 reads TGCAGTGCTAGAGGGCGGGGTGTTGACGATACGCAGTATTTT. The chain has TRBV20-1 and TRBJ2-3; D may be TRBD2 (6 bases). V was clipped by 1 base and J by 6 bases, with 14 bases between them. Germline CDR1 DFQATT, CDR2 SNEGSKA (reference sequence). CDR3 length: 14 amino acids.

In DNA form, the CDR3 reads TGCAGCGTTGAAGGAGGAGCTAAGCATGAAAAACTGTTTTTT. Translating gives CSVEGGAKHEKLFF. The chain joins TRBV29-1 to TRBJ1-4; D gene ambiguous. The CDR3 length is 14 residues. Germline V gives CDR1 SQVTM, CDR2 ANQGSEA. Trimming removed 1 base at V and 6 bases at J, with 12 bases between. The full variable domain, completed using reference TRBV29-1 and TRBJ1-4, is SAVISQKPSRDICQRGTSLTIQCQVDSQVTMMFWYRQQPGQSLTLIATANQGSEATYESGFVIDKFPISRPNLTFSTLTVSNMSPEDSSIYLCSVEGGAKHEKLFFGSGTQLSVL.

This clonotype was seen only a few times. The J gene is TRBJ1-6, the V gene TRBV21-1; the table's D call of TRBD1 was not tested on the DNA. TRBV21-1 is designated a pseudogene. The CDR3 spans 19 residues. The chain's CDR3 is CASSKGLGHQSSYNSPLHF. CDR3 sequence (DNA): TGTGCCAGCAGCAAAGGTCTGGGACACCAGAGCTCCTATAATTCACCCCTCCACTTT.

This clonotype was picked up a small number of times. This rearrangement joins TRBV6-1 to TRBJ1-1; D is perhaps TRBD1 (5 bases). Trimming took off 7 bases at V and 3 bases at J, with 15 bases between the two ends. This CDR3 region has 14 residues. Germline CDR1 and CDR2: MNHNS and SASEGT. As DNA, the CDR3 is TGTGCCAGCAACCAGGATCAAGGGGACACTGAAGCTTTCTTT. It is translated as CASNQDQGDTEAFF.

Here the CDR3 DNA reads TGTGCCACCAAGGAGCGGGCGGCAGATACGCAGTATTTT. Amino acid sequence: CATKERAADTQYF. This rearrangement joins TRBV24-1 to TRBJ2-3; D may be TRBD2 (6 bases). Germline values: CDR1 KGHDR, CDR2 SFDVKD. The CDR3 has 13 amino acids. Trimming removed 8 bases at V and 4 bases at J, with 12 bases between.

The chain recombines TRBV24-1 with TRBJ1-2; D is ambiguous. The CDR3 sequence is 12 residues long. Trimming took off 5 bases at V and 6 bases at J, with 9 bases between the two ends. Germline CDR1 KGHDR, CDR2 SFDVKD. CDR3 sequence (DNA): TGTGCCACCAGTGGACACAGCGATGGCTACACCTTC. As protein: CATSGHSDGYTF.

The chain uses TRBV29-1 and TRBJ2-7; possible D gene TRBD2, 6 bases. Between the trimmed V and J ends, which lost 7 bases and 2 bases, there was a span of 18 bases. Germline CDR1 reads SQVTM; CDR2 reads ANQGSEA. The CDR3 loop spans 14 amino acids. This chain's CDR3 is CSETGLPRPYEQYV. CDR3 DNA: TGCAGCGAAACGGGACTCCCTAGGCCCTACGAGCAGTACGTC.

A remark on this clonotype: Its ends do not fully match the called genes, so a read error is possible. The V call is TRBV29-1, the J call TRBJ2-3; no firm D call. CDR3 length: 13 amino acids. CDR1 is SQVTM and CDR2 is ANQGSEA in the germline V gene. The CDR3 loop reads CSVEGPDGDTQYF. The CDR3 coding sequence is TGCAGCGTCGAAGGGCCTGATGGAGATACGCAGTATTTT.